This TCR beta chain was found in a study of T cells after yellow fever vaccination (dated by TCRdb to the late 2010s). At the level of the whole study: The SMART-Seq v4 Ultra Low Input RNA kit was used to prepare libraries from fractions with low cell numbers. Blood was collected at multiple timepoints before and after primary and secondary immunization, and bulk PBMC replicates and cell subsets were isolated. To follow T-cell clones before and after primary and booster YFV17D yellow fever vaccination, bulk TCR alpha and beta repertoires were sequenced over time. Two healthy male donors made up the cohort, one aged 18 to 29 years and the other aged 30 to 40 years.

CDR1 and CDR2, per the germline V gene (reference sequence), are LNHDA and SQIVND. Spanning cysteine to phenylalanine, the CDR3 consists of 16 amino acids. Only CDR3 DNA remains: 48 bases, in frame from the first base. The junction carries 20 bases between V and J, which are trimmed by 4 bases and 4 bases respectively. TCR cDNA was made using 5'RACE template switching, a step that added a universal primer site and unique molecular identifiers. cDNA synthesis was primed from both the TCR alpha and TCR beta constant segments. Library amplification used two PCR steps, and the second PCR step added sample barcodes and sequencing adapters. Sequencing of the libraries was done on either Illumina HiSeq 2500 (2x100 bp) or NovaSeq (2x150 bp). The study's processing was this. MIGEC was used to demultiplex reads and collapse the reads into UMI consensus sequences, and MiXCR was used for V(D)J alignment. Clonotypes responding to the vaccine were identified with edgeR on replicate PBMC samples, with the criteria of FDR below 0.01 and a log2 fold change above 5 up to day 15. Bulk clonotypes were assigned CD4 or CD8 identity according to which sequenced CD4 or CD8 repertoire held them at higher abundance. TCRdb reprocessed the public reads (quality trimming at Q25 with fastp, clone calling with MiXCR) and kept in-frame beta chains. Duplicate CDR3 protein sequences are folded into a single record with the most common DNA and genes. TCRdb's processing, not the authors', yielded these V and J calls. Here the sample has approximately 550,000 distinct CDR3 sequences; roughly 13% occur a single time. Of the sample, around 15% falls within the top ten clones.

This clonotype showed up just a few times. Its target antigen remains unknown. Qualities for individual bases were not recorded, and no much larger clone is one base off. Results and caveats for the whole study, not just this receptor: FACS-sorted repertoires could contain abundant contaminating clonotypes from the bulk population, so computational filtering was required. The secondary T-cell response was weaker than the primary response but faster, peaking on day 5 instead of day 15. Because the study included only a couple of donors, the extent to which the findings can be generalized is limited. A small share of clonotypes occurred in both CD4 and CD8 compartments, likely arising from convergent recombination. Most clones expanded after primary vaccination were re-detected after the booster (almost 97% of CD4 and approximately 89% of CD8), suggesting broad memory maintenance.

The label giving this sample's treatment or condition can be read as: live attenuated yellow fever vaccine strain. Two biological replicates of bulk PBMCs were collected at each blood-draw timepoint. A standard Ficoll-Paque protocol was used to isolate PBMCs from peripheral blood. RNA was extracted with TriZol from bulk PBMCs, CD4 and CD8 fractions, and dextramer-positive and dextramer-negative fractions. The rearrangement combines TRBV19 with TRBJ2-7; the D region is possibly TRBD1 or TRBD2, each matching across 5 bases. This clonotype was sampled from a man between 25 and 39 years old who received the YFV17D yellow fever vaccine. The sequenced sample was PBMCs, obtained on the day of the yellow fever booster vaccination. In nucleotide form, the sequence is TGTGCCAGTAGTACTGACCGGGACGGATTATTATACGAGCAGTACTTC. Its protein reads: CASSTDRDGLLYEQYF.